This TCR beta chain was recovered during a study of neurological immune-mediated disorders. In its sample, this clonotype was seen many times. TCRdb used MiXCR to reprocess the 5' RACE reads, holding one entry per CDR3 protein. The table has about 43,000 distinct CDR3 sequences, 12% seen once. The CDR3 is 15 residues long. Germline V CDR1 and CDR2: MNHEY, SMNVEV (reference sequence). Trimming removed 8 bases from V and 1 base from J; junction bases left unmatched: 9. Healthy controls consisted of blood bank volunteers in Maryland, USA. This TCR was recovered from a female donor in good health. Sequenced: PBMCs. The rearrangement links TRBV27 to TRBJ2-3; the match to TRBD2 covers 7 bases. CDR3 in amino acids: CASGGVELGTDTQYF. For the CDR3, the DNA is TGTGCCAGCGGGGGGGTCGAGTTGGGCACAGATACGCAGTATTTT.